Listed below are T cell receptor beta chains from one sample, sequenced in a study of T cell changes during pregnancy in multiple sclerosis. Sequencing was performed with immunoSEQ multiplex PCR; in TCRdb, only in-frame clones are kept and a portion is missing. The sample contains around 130,000 clones, approximately 93% of which appear only once. The sample consisted of peripheral blood, taken before pregnancy. Receptors were obtained from a female donor with multiple sclerosis, enrolled in a pregnancy study. Each CDR3 is given with its conserved first and last residue. Fields, in order: D gene, V gene, J gene, clone size, CDR3 DNA, CDR3 protein. The D gene is left open where the match is weak. Only some rows state a clone size, as once, few, many or a class for expanded clones.

TRBD1	TRBV6-1	TRBJ2-2	.	TGTGCCAGCAGTGCACGGACAGGGGGCACCGGGGAGCTGTTTTTT	CASSARTGGTGELFF
TRBD1	TRBV29-1	TRBJ1-5	once	TGCAGCGTTGTGGACAGGGGGCTCCAGCATTTT	CSVVDRGLQHF
TRBD1	TRBV19	TRBJ1-1	.	TGTGCCAGCGGACAGGGGGGCACTGAAGCTTTCTTT	CASGQGGTEAFF
.	TRBV7-2	TRBJ2-5	.	TGTGCCAGCAGCTTAGCAGGTGGGGAGCAGTACTTC	CASSLAGGEQYF
TRBD1	TRBV10-3	TRBJ1-2	.	TGTGCCATCAGTGAAAGGGACAGGGGTTTTAGCTACACCTTC	CAISERDRGFSYTF
TRBD2	TRBV7-2	TRBJ2-3	.	TGTGCCAGCAGCCTGGGACTAGCCCGAACAGATACGCAGTATTTT	CASSLGLARTDTQYF
TRBD2	TRBV27	TRBJ2-2	.	TGTGCCAGCAGTTTAAGTCTAGCGGGGGCCGGGGAGCTGTTTTTT	CASSLSLAGAGELFF
.	TRBV19	TRBJ1-2	.	TGTGCCAGTACCACTTTTAGGGGACAACCTAACTATGGCTACACCTTC	CASTTFRGQPNYGYTF
TRBD2	TRBV2	TRBJ2-1	.	TGTGCCAGCAGTACGACTAGCGGGGGGAGAGATGAGCAGTTCTTC	CASSTTSGGRDEQFF
.	TRBV2	TRBJ1-1	few	TGTGCCAGCAGTGTACAACCGAACACTGAAGCTTTCTTT	CASSVQPNTEAFF
.	TRBV11-2	TRBJ2-7	.	TGTGCCAGCAGCTTAGGTGGGGCATCCTACGAGCAGTACTTC	CASSLGGASYEQYF